This record concerns one T cell receptor beta chain sequence. Its antigen is unidentified. This sample is part of a study of cytomegalovirus exposure and HLA in healthy donors. General study results and limits: According to the study, 160 or so TCR beta chains were cytomegalovirus-associated.

CDR1 is KGHSH, CDR2 LQKENI, per germline. The CDR3 is 14 amino acids. With V trimmed by 2 bases and J by 4 bases, 3 bases remained unmatched. TCRdb's copy holds only in-frame clones and misses some; the assay was immunoSEQ multiplex PCR. The sample lists 110,000 to 150,000 clones; about four fifths were seen once. The sequencing sample was made of PBMCs. The chain combines TRBV18 with TRBJ2-3, with TRBD1 matching 7 bases. This receptor was taken from a young woman in good health and CMV-seronegative. CDR3 coding DNA: TGTGCCAGCTCACCAACGCAGGGGGCAGATACGCAGTATTTT. It codes for CASSPTQGADTQYF.